Given below is one TCR beta chain in context. Its antigen target is currently unknown. The sample holds no much larger clone one base away, and base qualities are not on file. Other nucleotide sequences from this sample produce the same CDR3. TCR CDR3 regions were amplified from genomic DNA by multiplex PCR using the deep immunoSEQ assay. For each cell subset, the extracted genomic DNA was distributed evenly across all wells of several immunoSEQ 96-well plates, and each plate served as one replicate. For sorted subsets, approximately 200 ng of genomic DNA, equivalent to 30,000 or so T cell genomes, went into each replicate PCR. Purified libraries were quantified with a Qubit 3.0 fluorometer, sized on a Bioanalyzer 2100, and re-quantified with the KAPA Library Quantification kit. Every immunoSEQ 96-well plate was sequenced on a dedicated single-read 150-cycle Illumina NextSeq 550 flow cell. For the original study's pipeline: Because the immunoSEQ output held only junctional sequences and lacked quality scores, the filtering could not match the filtering applied to full-length reads. Sequences were annotated with PyIR, a Python wrapper for IgBLAST v1.9, using IMGT germline references to assign V/J genes and CDR3. Reads were removed for weak V/J assignments (E-value above 1e-6), missing CDR3, stop codons, out-of-frame junctions, or ambiguous translated residues. A V3J clonotype was defined by an identical inferred V gene, J gene, and CDR3 amino acid sequence. The percentage overlap between two repertoires was calculated by dividing the number of shared unique clonotypes by the size of the smaller repertoire. Repertoire richness was assessed with RTK rarefaction, the Chao1 estimator, and Recon v2.1 estimates of unobserved clonotypes. Generation probabilities for all TCRbeta clonotypes obtained by the gDNA method from a handful of donors were computed using OLGA. The source is immuneACCESS, and TCRdb retained only in-frame sequences with V and J called. Part of the clones is not carried over; for the studies checked, unresolved V genes explain less than half of this, and the remainder is unexplained. The DNA gave D and trimming, while V, J and clone size come from that table. This sample gives fewer than 1.4 million clones in total; approximately 80% of them show up just once. Of the sample, roughly 0.62% falls within the top ten clones.

This sample is part of a study of shared clonotypes between healthy human individuals (dated by TCRdb to 2019 to 2021). About the study as a whole: The cohort comprised two women and a few men aged 18 to 49 years. For each donor, CD4 naive and CD4 memory were each given three plates, CD8 naive was given two plates, and CD8 memory was given one plate. Between about 0.85 and 9.5 billion PBMCs per donor were obtained by leukapheresis. Different laboratories and diverse techniques were used to prepare libraries and sequence TCR repertoires, to increase sequencing depth and limit assay-specific biases. To estimate repertoire size and how much clonotypes are shared between individuals, the study performed deep sequencing of blood TCR repertoires from roughly five healthy adults.

The donors were healthy, HIV-negative adults with no recently reported acute infections or vaccinations. Only Caucasian adults living in Nashville, Tennessee, USA were represented among the donors. CD4+ T cells were enriched by magnetic negative selection, after which naive cells were positively selected on CD45RA and the negative fraction was taken as the memory subset. Blood was obtained by leukapheresis, after which PBMCs were separated by Ficoll-Histopaque density gradient centrifugation and cryopreserved in liquid nitrogen vapor phase. Analytical flow cytometry was used to check the purity and quantity of each magnetically sorted T cell population. From each sorted fraction, genomic DNA was isolated and quantified by UV absorbance on a Nanodrop 2000c. The full study reports these points: Because the study included only a small number of donors, the genetic and exposure-history diversity represented was limited. Pairwise subsampling indicated that sequencing depth was expected to affect the degree of clonotype sharing among donors. Larger estimated clonotype richness was generally found for naive subsets than for memory subsets. When several donors were compared, the shared fraction of clonotypes was about 5% for naive CD4, around 3.6% for naive CD8, 2% to 2.5% for memory CD4, and 0.4% for memory CD8. Rarefaction of sorted-subset datasets indicated incomplete sequencing despite the large sequencing depth. Sampling was restricted to blood, and TCR repertoires in tissue are likely to differ from TCR repertoires in blood. Compared with non-shared clonotypes, clonotypes shared by all four sorted-subset donors had higher generation probabilities.

The CDR3, from cysteine to phenylalanine, totals 12 residues. Here the CDR3 DNA is all that survives: 36 bases in frame from base 1. V is clipped by 0 bases and J by 3 bases, and the sequence between their germline boundaries is 6 bases long. CDR1 and CDR2, per the germline V gene (reference sequence), are GTSNPN and SVGIG. This TCR came from a man between 18 and 29 years old in good health. Some clones in this sample may be carry-over from other donors' samples. The V and J genes are TRBV30 and TRBJ2-7; the D gene cannot be named for sure. The specimen sequenced was memory CD4+ T cells from PBMCs. The cell subset or site label, as the study defines it: CD45RA-negative fraction. The DNA reads TGTGCCTGGAGTGTTTCGGGCTACGAGCAGTACTTC. Translation gives CAWSVSGYEQYF. With the portions outside the CDR3 filled from the reference TRBV30 and TRBJ2-7 genes, the complete variable region becomes SQTIHQWPATLVQPVGSPLSLECTVEGTSNPNLYWYRQAAGRGLQLLFYSVGIGQISSEVPQNLSASRPQDRQFILSSKKLLLSDSGFYLCAWSVSGYEQYFGPGTRLTVT.